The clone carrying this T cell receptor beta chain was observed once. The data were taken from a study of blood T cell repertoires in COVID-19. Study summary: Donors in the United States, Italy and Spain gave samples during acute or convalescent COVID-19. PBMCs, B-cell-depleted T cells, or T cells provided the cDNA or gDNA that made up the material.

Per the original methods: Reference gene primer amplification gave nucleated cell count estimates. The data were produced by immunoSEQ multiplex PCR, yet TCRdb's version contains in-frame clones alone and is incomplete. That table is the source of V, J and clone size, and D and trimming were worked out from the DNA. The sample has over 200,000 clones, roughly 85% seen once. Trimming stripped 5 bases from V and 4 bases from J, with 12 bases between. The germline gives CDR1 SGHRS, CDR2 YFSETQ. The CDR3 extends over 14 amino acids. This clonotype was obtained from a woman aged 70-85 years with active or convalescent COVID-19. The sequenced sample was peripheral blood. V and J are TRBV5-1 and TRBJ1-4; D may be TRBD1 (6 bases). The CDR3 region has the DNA TGCGCCAGCAGAGGACAGCCCGATAATGAAAAACTGTTTTTT. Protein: CASRGQPDNEKLFF.